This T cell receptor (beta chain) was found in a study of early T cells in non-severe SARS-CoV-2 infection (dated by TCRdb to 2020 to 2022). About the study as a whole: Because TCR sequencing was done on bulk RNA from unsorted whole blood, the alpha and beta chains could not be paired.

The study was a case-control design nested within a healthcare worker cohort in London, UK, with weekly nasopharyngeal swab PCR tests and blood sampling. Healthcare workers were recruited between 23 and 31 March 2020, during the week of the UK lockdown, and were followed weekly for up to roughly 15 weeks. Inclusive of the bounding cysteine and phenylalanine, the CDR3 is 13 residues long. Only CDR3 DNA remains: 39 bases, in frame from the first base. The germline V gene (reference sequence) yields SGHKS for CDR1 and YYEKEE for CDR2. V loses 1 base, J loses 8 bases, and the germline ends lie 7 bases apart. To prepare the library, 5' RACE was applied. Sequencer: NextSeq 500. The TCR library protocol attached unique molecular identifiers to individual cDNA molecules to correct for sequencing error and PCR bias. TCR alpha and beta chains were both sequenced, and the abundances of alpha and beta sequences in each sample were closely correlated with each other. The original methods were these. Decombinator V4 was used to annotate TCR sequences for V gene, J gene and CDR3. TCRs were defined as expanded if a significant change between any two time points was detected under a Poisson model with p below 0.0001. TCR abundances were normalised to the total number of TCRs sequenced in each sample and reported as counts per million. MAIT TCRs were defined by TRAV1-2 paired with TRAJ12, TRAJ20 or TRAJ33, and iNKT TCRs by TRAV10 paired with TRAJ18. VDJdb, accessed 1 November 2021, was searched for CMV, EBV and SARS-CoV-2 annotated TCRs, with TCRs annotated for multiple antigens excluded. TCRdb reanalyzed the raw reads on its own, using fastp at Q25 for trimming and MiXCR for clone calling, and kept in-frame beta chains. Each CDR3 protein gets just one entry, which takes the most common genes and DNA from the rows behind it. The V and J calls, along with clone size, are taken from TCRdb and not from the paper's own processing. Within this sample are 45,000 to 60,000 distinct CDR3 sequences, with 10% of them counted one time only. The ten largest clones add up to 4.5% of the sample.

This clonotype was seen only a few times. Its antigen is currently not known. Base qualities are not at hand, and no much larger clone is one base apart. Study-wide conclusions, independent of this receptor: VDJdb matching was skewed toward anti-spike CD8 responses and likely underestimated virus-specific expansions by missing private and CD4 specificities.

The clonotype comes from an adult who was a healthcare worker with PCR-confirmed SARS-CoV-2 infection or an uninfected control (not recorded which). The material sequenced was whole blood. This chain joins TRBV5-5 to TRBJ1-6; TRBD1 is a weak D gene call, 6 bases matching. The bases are TGTGCCAGCAGCTTGAGGGGGGATTCACCCCTCCACTTT. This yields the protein CASSLRGDSPLHF.